This T cell receptor (beta chain) was recorded in a study of T cells in Graves' hyperthyroidism and ophthalmopathy. At the level of the study: Initial diagnosis, before any treatment, was when peripheral blood was collected.

The CDR3 has 16 amino acids. CDR1 and CDR2 from the germline V gene are DFQATT and SNEGSKA (reference sequence). Hyperthyroidism was newly diagnosed in patients aged 18 to 65 (duration under 2 months). Amplified regions were TCR beta CDR3 sequences from RNA transcripts. The TCR CDR3 was amplified in a first-round RT-PCR using the HTBI primer set. MiXCR, applied by TCRdb to the multiplex PCR reads, yields one record per CDR3 protein. The repertoire holds 130,000 to 150,000 distinct CDR3 sequences, with more than 20% as singletons. The rearrangement joins TRBV20-1 to TRBJ2-3, with D perhaps being TRBD1 or TRBD2 (6 bases each). This clonotype originated in a woman aged 45-65 years with Graves' hyperthyroidism that later progressed to Graves' ophthalmopathy. The source material was blood. CDR3 sequence reads: CRMAGQAILLTDTQYF. The CDR3 DNA reads TGCAGGATGGCGGGACAAGCCATACTTCTCACAGATACGCAGTATTTT.